The clone carrying this TCR beta chain was found many times. Through Arm-PCR of CDR3 regions and iRepertoire HTBI primers, TCR beta libraries were built. TCRdb analysed the multiplex PCR reads with MiXCR anew, one entry per CDR3 protein. The table includes about 560,000 distinct CDR3 sequences, 16% detected once. This record comes from a study of regulatory T cells in long-lasting Graves disease. From germline, CDR1 is SGHRS and CDR2 YFSETQ. Germline trimming cut 2 bases from V and 3 bases from J; bases unmatched to any gene: 10. This CDR3 region has 17 residues. The time point is: newly diagnosed GD, antithyroid drugs for less than 3 months. There was RNA extracted from PBMCs, and the TCR library was made from it. These data were also filed under a second study, of T cells in Graves' hyperthyroidism and ophthalmopathy.

The sample consisted of peripheral blood mononuclear cells (PBMCs), taken at new diagnosis, from a patient treated with antithyroid drugs. This clonotype was sampled from a man aged 18 to 29 with Graves disease. The gene calls are TRBV5-1 and TRBJ2-1; 8 nucleotides align to TRBD2. The CDR3 loop reads CASSLSQAGASYNEQFF. For the CDR3, the DNA is TGCGCCAGCAGCTTATCGCAAGCGGGAGCTAGCTACAATGAGCAGTTCTTC.